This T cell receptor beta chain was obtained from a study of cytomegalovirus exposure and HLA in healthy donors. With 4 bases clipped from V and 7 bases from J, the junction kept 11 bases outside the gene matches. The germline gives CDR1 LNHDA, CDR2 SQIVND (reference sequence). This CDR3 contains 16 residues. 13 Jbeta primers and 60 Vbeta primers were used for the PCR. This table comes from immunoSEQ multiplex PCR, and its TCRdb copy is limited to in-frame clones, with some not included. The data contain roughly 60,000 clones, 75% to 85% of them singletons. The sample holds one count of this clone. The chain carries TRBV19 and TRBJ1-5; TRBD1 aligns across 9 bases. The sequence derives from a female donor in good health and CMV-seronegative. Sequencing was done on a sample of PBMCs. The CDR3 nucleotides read TGTGCCAGTAGTAACCCGGGACAGGGAGGTGGACAGCCCCAGCATTTT. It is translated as CASSNPGQGGGQPQHF. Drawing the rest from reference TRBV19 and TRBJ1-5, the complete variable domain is DGGITQSPKYLFRKEGQNVTLSCEQNLNHDAMYWYRQDPGQGLRLIYYSQIVNDFQKGDIAEGYSVSREKKESFPLTVTSAQKNPTAFYLCASSNPGQGGGQPQHFGDGTRLSIL.